This is a list of T cell receptor beta chains from one sample in a study of shared clonotypes between healthy human individuals. TCRdb's table, derived via immunoSEQ multiplex PCR, lists solely in-frame clones and lacks some. Of about 690,000 clones listed, 80% to 95% are singletons. The sequenced sample was memory CD8+ T cells from PBMCs. The source of these receptors is a man aged 18 to 30 in good health. Some clones in this sample may be carry-over from other donors' samples. CDR3s include the opening cysteine and the closing phenylalanine or tryptophan. A D gene is named only where the DNA matches it firmly. Part of the rows lack a size; the others show once, few, many or a class for expanded clones.

TRBV27	TRBJ2-1	NA	TRBD2	TGTGCCAGCAGTTCCACTAGCGTTTACAATGAGCAGTTCTTC	CASSSTSVYNEQFF
TRBV11-3	TRBJ2-7	NA	TRBD1	TGTGCCAGCAGCCACGGGACAGACGAGGAGCAGTACTTC	CASSHGTDEEQYF
TRBV6-5	TRBJ2-3	NA	NA	TGTGCCAGCAGTCCCCTATACAGGGGCACAGATACGCAGTATTTT	CASSPLYRGTDTQYF
TRBV10-3	TRBJ1-2	NA	NA	TGTGCCATCAGTGAGAAGGTCGCTATGGAAGGCAATGGCTACACCTTC	CAISEKVAMEGNGYTF
TRBV7-6	TRBJ2-6	NA	TRBD1	TGTGCCAGCAGCTTAGTCGCTGGACAGGGGCCCGGGGCCAACGTCCTGACTTTC	CASSLVAGQGPGANVLTF
TRBV3-2	TRBJ2-1	NA	NA	TGTGCCAATGACGATGAGCAGTTCTTC	CANDDEQFF
TRBV10-3	TRBJ2-7	NA	TRBD2	TGTGCCATCAGTGAGTCGACTAGCGGGGCCTACGAGCAGTACTTC	CAISESTSGAYEQYF
TRBV5-4	TRBJ2-7	NA	NA	TGTGCCAGCAGCCAGACCGGGAGAATGAGCTACGAGCAGTACTTC	CASSQTGRMSYEQYF
TRBV5-1	TRBJ2-7	NA	NA	TGCGCCAGCAGCTTGGGCTCAAGCGCACTCGAGCAGTACTTC	CASSLGSSALEQYF
TRBV7-9	TRBJ1-2	few	NA	TGTGCCAGCAGCCCCCGGACCGGGTGGGGCTACACCTTC	CASSPRTGWGYTF
TRBV2	TRBJ2-7	NA	NA	TGTGCCACCAATCCCCGGAGTACCTACGAGCAGTACTTC	CATNPRSTYEQYF
TRBV7-9	TRBJ1-4	NA	NA	TGTGCCAGCAGCATAGCCCCCGCACCTAATGAAAAACTGTTTTTT	CASSIAPAPNEKLFF
TRBV29-1	TRBJ2-2	NA	TRBD2	TGCAGCGCGACTGTGACTAGCTCCACCGGGGAGCTGTTTTTT	CSATVTSSTGELFF
TRBV27	TRBJ2-7	NA	NA	TGTGCCAGCAGCCCTGGGGGGCCCTACGAGCAGTACTTC	CASSPGGPYEQYF
TRBV27	TRBJ2-1	NA	TRBD2	TGTGCCAGCATCCAATCGGGAGGGCCTTTGCTGAATGAGCAGTTCTTC	CASIQSGGPLLNEQFF
TRBV5-6	TRBJ2-2	NA	NA	TGTGCCAGCAGATTATCCGGGACATGGGGCACCGGGGAGCTGTTTTTT	CASRLSGTWGTGELFF
TRBV29-1	TRBJ1-2	NA	TRBD1	TGCAGCGTTGAAGATCCTGACAGGGGGCTGTTTGGCTACACCTTC	CSVEDPDRGLFGYTF